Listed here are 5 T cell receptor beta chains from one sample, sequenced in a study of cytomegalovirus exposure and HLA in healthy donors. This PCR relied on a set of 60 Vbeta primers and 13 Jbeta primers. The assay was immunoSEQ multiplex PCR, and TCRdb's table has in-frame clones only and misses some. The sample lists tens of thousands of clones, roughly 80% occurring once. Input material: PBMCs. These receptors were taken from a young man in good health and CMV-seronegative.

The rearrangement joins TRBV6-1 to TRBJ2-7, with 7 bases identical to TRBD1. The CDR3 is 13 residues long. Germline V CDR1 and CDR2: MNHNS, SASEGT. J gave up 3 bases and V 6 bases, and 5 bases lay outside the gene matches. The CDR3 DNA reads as TGTGCCAGCAGACTCTGGGACAGCTACGAGCAGTACTTC. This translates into CASRLWDSYEQYF.

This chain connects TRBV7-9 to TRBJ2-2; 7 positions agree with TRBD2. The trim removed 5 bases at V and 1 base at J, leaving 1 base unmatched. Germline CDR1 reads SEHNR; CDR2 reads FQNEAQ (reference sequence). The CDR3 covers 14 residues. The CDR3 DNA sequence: TGTGCCAGCAGCCGGGGGGTGAACACCGGGGAGCTGTTTTTT. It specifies CASSRGVNTGELFF. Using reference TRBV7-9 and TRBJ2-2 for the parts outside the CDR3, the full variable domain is DTGVSQNPRHKITKRGQNVTFRCDPISEHNRLYWYRQTLGQGPEFLTYFQNEAQLEKSRLLSDRFSAERPKGSFSTLEIQRTEQGDSAMYLCASSRGVNTGELFFGEGSRLTVL.

CDR3 sequence (DNA): TGTGCCAGCAGCTTGGGAGGACTACCACCGGGTACGCAGTATTTT. Its protein is CASSLGGLPPGTQYF. V is TRBV5-4 and J is TRBJ2-3, with a tentative D call TRBD2 (6 bases). CDR3 size: 15 residues. Trimming pared 0 bases from V and 8 bases from J, leaving 16 bases between. Looked up from germline, CDR1 is SGHNT and CDR2 is YYREEE (reference sequence).

CDR3 sequence (DNA): TGCGCCAGCAGGGAGACCGGCACAGATACGCAGTATTTT. Protein product: CASRETGTDTQYF. V gene TRBV4-1 combines with J gene TRBJ2-3; D not certain. V was clipped by 6 bases and J by 1 base, with 8 bases between them. The germline V gene has CDR1 MGHRA and CDR2 YSYEKL. The CDR3 runs 13 residues.

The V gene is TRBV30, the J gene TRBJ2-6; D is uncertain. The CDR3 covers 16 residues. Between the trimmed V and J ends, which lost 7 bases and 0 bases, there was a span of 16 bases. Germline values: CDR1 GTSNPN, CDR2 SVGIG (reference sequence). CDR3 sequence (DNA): TGTGCCTCCCCCACCGATTACTACTCTGGGGCCAACGTCCTGACTTTC. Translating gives CASPTDYYSGANVLTF.